These T cell receptor beta chains were read from a single sample in a study of CD8+ T cells in alopecia areata. Profiling relied on immunoSEQ multiplex PCR, and the TCRdb table lists in-frame clones only, not all of them. This sample has 200,000 to 250,000 clones, with about 58% found just once. The sequenced sample was CD4+ T cells sorted from blood, obtained at week 4, from a patient treated with tofacitinib. The receptors here all came from a human donor with alopecia areata. Each CDR3 is given with its conserved first and last residue. The order of the fields is J gene, V gene, clone size, CDR3 length, CDR3 protein. Size values are once, few and many counts, or a class for expanded clones, and some rows have none.

J gene: TRBJ1-2
V gene: TRBV7-4
clone size: -
CDR3 length: 14
CDR3 protein: CASSLVQQNYGYTF

J gene: TRBJ2-1
V gene: TRBV29-1
clone size: -
CDR3 length: 13
CDR3 protein: CSVLAGSPNEQFF

J gene: TRBJ2-1
V gene: TRBV7-9
clone size: -
CDR3 length: 15
CDR3 protein: CASSLAAGGLYEQFF

J gene: TRBJ1-5
V gene: TRBV6-4
clone size: -
CDR3 length: 14
CDR3 protein: CASTDRPGSQPQHF

J gene: TRBJ2-4
V gene: TRBV9
clone size: -
CDR3 length: 15
CDR3 protein: CASSPSREVKNIQYF

J gene: TRBJ1-3
V gene: TRBV30
clone size: few
CDR3 length: 13
CDR3 protein: CAWSVGAGNTIYF

J gene: TRBJ1-5
V gene: TRBV30
clone size: few
CDR3 length: 13
CDR3 protein: CAWSGEYNQPQHF

J gene: TRBJ1-1
V gene: TRBV29-1
clone size: -
CDR3 length: 12
CDR3 protein: CSARDGNTEAFF

J gene: TRBJ1-2
V gene: TRBV5-6
clone size: -
CDR3 length: 15
CDR3 protein: CASSPTGQGGYGYTF

J gene: TRBJ1-4
V gene: TRBV29-1
clone size: few
CDR3 length: 13
CDR3 protein: CSVAGTANEKLFF

J gene: TRBJ1-2
V gene: TRBV7-8
clone size: once
CDR3 length: 13
CDR3 protein: CASSPGLLDGYTF

J gene: TRBJ2-2
V gene: TRBV25-1
clone size: few
CDR3 length: 14
CDR3 protein: CATKRRGDTGELFF

J gene: TRBJ1-1
V gene: TRBV29-1
clone size: once
CDR3 length: 16
CDR3 protein: CSVEDHSLGQNTEAFF

J gene: TRBJ1-1
V gene: TRBV29-1
clone size: few
CDR3 length: 13
CDR3 protein: CSVPTGSRVEAFF

J gene: TRBJ1-6
V gene: TRBV9
clone size: once
CDR3 length: 14
CDR3 protein: CASSLRQGDSPLHF

J gene: TRBJ2-5
V gene: TRBV10-3
clone size: -
CDR3 length: 13
CDR3 protein: CAISRTQEETQYF

J gene: TRBJ2-1
V gene: TRBV4-1
clone size: -
CDR3 length: 17
CDR3 protein: CASSQVVGGAPYNEQFF

J gene: TRBJ1-1
V gene: TRBV7-2
clone size: -
CDR3 length: 13
CDR3 protein: CASSYDKNTEAFF

J gene: TRBJ1-2
V gene: TRBV29-1
clone size: few
CDR3 length: 15
CDR3 protein: CSVFFGQGGNYGYTF

J gene: TRBJ2-5
V gene: TRBV9
clone size: -
CDR3 length: 14
CDR3 protein: CASSAGTVQETQYF

J gene: TRBJ2-2
V gene: TRBV7-2
clone size: few
CDR3 length: 15
CDR3 protein: CASSLLVLNTGELFF

J gene: TRBJ2-3
V gene: TRBV9
clone size: -
CDR3 length: 15
CDR3 protein: CASSGDRSSTDTQYF

J gene: TRBJ2-5
V gene: TRBV14
clone size: -
CDR3 length: 16
CDR3 protein: CASSQMRIMPQETQYF

J gene: TRBJ2-3
V gene: TRBV7-2
clone size: -
CDR3 length: 16
CDR3 protein: CASRLGWGPRTDTQYF

J gene: TRBJ1-4
V gene: TRBV23-1
clone size: -
CDR3 length: 14
CDR3 protein: CASSHPGEDEKLFF

J gene: TRBJ1-1
V gene: TRBV30
clone size: -
CDR3 length: 13
CDR3 protein: CAWIGRMNTEAFF

J gene: TRBJ1-1
V gene: TRBV6-5
clone size: few
CDR3 length: 14
CDR3 protein: CASSYSFVAPEAFF

J gene: TRBJ2-1
V gene: TRBV30
clone size: once
CDR3 length: 13
CDR3 protein: CAWRAPGGNEQFF

J gene: TRBJ2-5
V gene: TRBV29-1
clone size: -
CDR3 length: 13
CDR3 protein: CSLRQGSGETQYF

J gene: TRBJ2-7
V gene: TRBV29-1
clone size: few
CDR3 length: 12
CDR3 protein: CSVNTSPYEQYF